This T cell receptor beta chain was retrieved from a study of shared clonotypes between healthy human individuals. Whole-study findings and limits: Clonotypes shared by all four sorted-subset donors had higher generation probabilities than non-shared clonotypes. When naive CD4 clonotypes were compared across several donors, approximately 4.9% were shared.

With CCR7-negative CD45RA+ TemRA cells, CD45RO+ cells were combined in CD8 memory. This clone was detected only a few times. The antigen is unknown. Genomic DNA of each subset was evenly split across several immunoSEQ plates. Libraries were prepared by immunoSEQ multiplex PCR; TCRdb keeps only in-frame clonotypes and omits some of them. The table shows 80,000 to 100,000 clones, with over 60% occurring only once. Per the germline V gene, CDR1 is MNHEY and CDR2 is SMNVEV (reference sequence). Trimming left V 3 bases short and J 0 bases short, with 21 bases between. The CDR3 is made up of 18 amino acids. This TCR was sampled from a man aged 25 to 40 in good health. The specimen was memory CD8+ T cells sorted from blood. The sample's subset: CD45RO+ cells pooled with CCR7-negative TemRA cells. This sequence joins TRBV27 and TRBJ2-7; possibly TRBD2 for D (5 bases). In nucleotides, the CDR3 is TGTGCCAGCAGTTTCGCCGCAGAGGGCCCACTGAGCTCCTACGAGCAGTACTTC. It yields the protein CASSFAAEGPLSSYEQYF.